The 22 T cell receptor beta chains below come from one sample, sequenced in a study. TCRdb itself ran the RT-PCR reads through MiXCR, one entry per CDR3 protein. This table holds fewer than 800,000 distinct CDR3 sequences, over 12% found once. Material for sequencing was memory CD4+ T cells from blood. Receptors were obtained from a female donor in good health, serving as a healthy control.

This clonotype was observed a handful of times. J is TRBJ2-7 and V is TRBV20-1, with D hard to call. CDR1 is DFQATT, CDR2 SNEGSKA, per germline (reference sequence). The CDR3 is made up of 13 amino acids. Deletions cut 6 bases from V and 2 bases from J, with 14 bases between. The CDR3 sequence is CSAHNLETYEQYF. DNA for the CDR3: TGCAGTGCCCACAACCTAGAAACCTACGAGCAGTACTTC.

This clonotype was counted a few times. The chain is built from TRBV20-1 and TRBJ2-7, with TRBD2 identical over 11 bases. Germline-derived CDR1 and CDR2 are DFQATT and SNEGSKA (reference sequence). J was trimmed by 2 bases and V by 6 bases; bases with no gene match: 9. This CDR3 comprises 15 residues. In DNA, the CDR3 is TGCAGTGCCAAACAACTAGCGGGAGTAACCTACGAGCAGTACTTC. As protein: CSAKQLAGVTYEQYF.

This clonotype has only a few counts. The chain carries TRBV6-5 and TRBJ1-6; D gene ambiguous. Trimming pared 5 bases from V and 1 base from J, leaving 12 bases between. The CDR3 loop spans 16 amino acids. CDR1 is MNHEY and CDR2 is SVGAGI in the germline V gene. CDR3 loop: CASSPTPKSYNSPLHF. The DNA of the CDR3 is TGTGCCAGCAGTCCCACTCCTAAGTCCTATAATTCACCCCTCCACTTT.

This clonotype was found a few times. The chain recombines TRBV20-1 with TRBJ2-7; 10 bases align to TRBD2. V shed 6 bases, J shed 0 bases, and the junction held 5 bases outside the gene matches. Germline V gene data show CDR1 as DFQATT and CDR2 as SNEGSKA (reference sequence). This CDR3 region has 14 residues. The CDR3 DNA reads as TGCAGTGCGGAAACTAGCGGGGACTCCTACGAGCAGTACTTC. This encodes CSAETSGDSYEQYF.

This chain connects TRBV7-2 to TRBJ2-6; D not resolved. CDR1 and CDR2 from the germline V gene are SGHTA and FQGNSA. The CDR3 consists of 16 residues. V was shortened by 5 bases and J by 0 bases, with 11 bases between the two germline ends. The CDR3: CASSRSSISGANVLTF. The CDR3 DNA sequence: TGTGCCAGCAGCCGCTCATCGATCTCTGGGGCCAACGTCCTGACTTTC.

The gene calls are TRBV9 and TRBJ1-1; TRBD1 is a possible D gene (6 bases). The CDR3 spans 13 residues. From germline, CDR1 is SGDLS and CDR2 YYNGEE. Trimming stripped 7 bases from V and 3 bases from J, with 13 bases between. The CDR3: CASRRGLDTEAFF. CDR3 in DNA: TGTGCCAGCCGCCGGGGGCTTGACACTGAAGCTTTCTTT.

The rearrangement uses TRBV5-1 and TRBJ1-4; D is ambiguous. Looked up from germline, CDR1 is SGHRS and CDR2 is YFSETQ. V shed 4 bases and J shed 2 bases, with 15 bases lying between them. The length of the CDR3 is 16 residues. CDR3 in amino acids: CASSVGVGGTNEKLFF. The CDR3 DNA sequence: TGCGCCAGCAGCGTCGGAGTCGGAGGGACTAATGAAAAACTGTTTTTT.

The rearrangement uses TRBV28 and TRBJ2-7, with unresolved D. V was pared by 4 bases and J by 3 bases, with 16 bases between. Germline V gene sequence: CDR1 MDHEN, CDR2 SYDVKM. The CDR3 runs to 15 residues. The CDR3 loop reads CASSSQRMVYYEQYF. The CDR3 nucleotides are TGTGCCAGCAGTTCACAACGGATGGTTTACTACGAGCAGTACTTC.

V gene TRBV10-3 combines with J gene TRBJ2-1; 12 nucleotides match TRBD2. After removal of 4 bases from V and 9 bases from J, the junction contained 10 bases not matched to a gene. Looked up from germline, CDR1 is ENHRY and CDR2 is SYGVKD. CDR3 length equals 16 residues. The chain's CDR3 is CAISGLTSGSSGEQFF. In nucleotides, the CDR3 is TGTGCCATCAGTGGACTGACTAGCGGGAGTTCTGGTGAGCAGTTCTTC.

This clonotype was counted between two and nine times. The rearrangement joins TRBV18 to TRBJ2-3; no clear D gene. The CDR3 is made up of 17 amino acids. Looked up from germline, CDR1 is KGHSH and CDR2 is LQKENI. Trimming removed 1 base from V and 0 bases from J, with 14 bases in between. The CDR3 region has the DNA TGTGCCAGCTCACCACGTGCGACCGCGACTAGCACAGATACGCAGTATTTT. This encodes CASSPRATATSTDTQYF.

The CDR3 sequence is CSVIRSEFMNTEAFF. The CDR3 DNA sequence: TGCAGCGTTATAAGGAGCGAGTTCATGAACACTGAAGCTTTCTTT. The chain carries TRBV29-1 and TRBJ1-1, with unresolved D. Trimming removed 5 bases from V and 0 bases from J, with 16 bases in between. Germline lookup yields CDR1 SQVTM and CDR2 ANQGSEA. CDR3 size: 15 residues.

V usage is TRBV29-1 and J usage is TRBJ1-2; maybe TRBD1 (6 bases). The V end lost 5 bases, the J end lost 4 bases, and 14 bases lay between the germline ends. Germline assignment: CDR1 SQVTM and CDR2 ANQGSEA. The CDR3 extends over 13 amino acids. The CDR3 protein is CSVSSEGGYGYTF. The DNA for the CDR3 is TGCAGCGTTTCCTCCGAGGGGGGCTATGGCTACACCTTC.

The genes are TRBV20-1 and TRBJ2-4; D is possibly TRBD1 or TRBD2 (5 bases each). The germline CDR1 and CDR2 sequences are DFQATT and SNEGSKA (reference sequence). Deletions cut 6 bases from V and 7 bases from J, with 13 bases between. There are 12 residues in the CDR3. CDR3 sequence reads: CSAWGIGNIQYF. CDR3 nucleotides: TGCAGTGCCTGGGGGATCGGGAACATTCAGTACTTC.

The J gene is TRBJ2-3, the V gene TRBV7-6; 9 nucleotides line up with TRBD2. CDR3 length: 14 amino acids. V was clipped by 9 bases and J by 1 base; unmatched bases: 5. In germline, CDR1 is SGHVS, CDR2 FNYEAQ. The CDR3 coding sequence is TGTGCCAGTCGAGCGGGAGGCGGCACAGATACGCAGTATTTT. This codes for CASRAGGGTDTQYF. The full variable domain, with the rest looked up from reference TRBV7-6 and TRBJ2-3, is GAGVSQSPRYKVTKRGQDVALRCDPISGHVSLYWYRQALGQGPEFLTYFNYEAQQDKSGLPNDRFSAERPEGSISTLTIQRTEQRDSAMYRCASRAGGGTDTQYFGPGTRLTVL.

J is TRBJ1-2 and V is TRBV7-2; D is perhaps TRBD1 (6 bases). This CDR3 is 13 amino acids long. From germline, CDR1 is SGHTA and CDR2 FQGNSA. V gave up 6 bases and J gave up 4 bases, with 12 bases separating them. The DNA of the CDR3 is TGTGCCAGCAGACCCGGGACAATCTATGGCTACACCTTC. This translates into CASRPGTIYGYTF. Based on the CDR3 plus reference TRBV7-2 and TRBJ1-2, the full variable domain is GAGVSQSPSNKVTEKGKDVELRCDPISGHTALYWYRQSLGQGLEFLIYFQGNSAPDKSGLPSDRFSAERTGGSVSTLTIQRTQQEDSAVYLCASRPGTIYGYTFGSGTRLTVV.

This clonotype was seen repeatedly, ten times or more. V usage is TRBV6-5 and J usage is TRBJ1-6, with D possibly TRBD1 on 5 matching bases. Germline assignment: CDR1 MNHEY and CDR2 SVGAGI. CDR3 length: 16 amino acids. V dropped 4 bases and J dropped 7 bases, with 17 bases sitting between them. CDR3 DNA sequence: TGTGCCAGCAGTTCGCGCCGGGACTCGATCAATTCACCCCTCCACTTT. Encoded protein: CASSSRRDSINSPLHF.

The sample holds a few counts of this clonotype. This rearrangement joins TRBV20-1 to TRBJ2-2; D possibly corresponds to TRBD1 (6 bases). V lost 5 bases to trimming and J lost 1 base, with 17 bases between them. Germline V lookup: CDR1 DFQATT, CDR2 SNEGSKA (reference sequence). The CDR3 is 16 residues long. The CDR3, as DNA: TGCAGTGCTCGAAAAGACGGACAGCTGAACACCGGGGAGCTGTTTTTT. As protein: CSARKDGQLNTGELFF.

This clonotype occurred a few times. The chain is built from TRBV20-1 and TRBJ1-2; no definite D call. There are 14 residues in the CDR3. V was cut by 3 bases and J by 4 bases, with 15 bases left in between. Germline CDR1 is DFQATT and CDR2 is SNEGSKA (reference sequence). The CDR3 DNA sequence: TGCAGTGCTAGGTTGCTCGTGCTTACCTATGGCTACACCTTC. Protein product: CSARLLVLTYGYTF.

This clonotype has only a few counts. The V gene is TRBV20-1, the J gene TRBJ2-7, with D possibly called TRBD1 or TRBD2 (5 bases each). The CDR3 is 13 amino acids. Germline assignment: CDR1 DFQATT and CDR2 SNEGSKA (reference sequence). Trimming pared 6 bases from V and 5 bases from J, leaving 17 bases between. CDR3 residues: CSAPPSGGHEQYF. The CDR3 region has the DNA TGCAGTGCGCCCCCAAGTGGGGGACACGAGCAGTACTTC.

V gene TRBV11-2 combines with J gene TRBJ2-1; no definite D call. V was shortened by 5 bases and J by 6 bases, with 8 bases between the two germline ends. The CDR3 contains 12 residues. Germline V CDR1 and CDR2: SGHAT, FQNNGV. CDR3 amino acids: CASSARGNEQFF. The CDR3 DNA reads TGTGCCAGCAGCGCCCGAGGCAATGAGCAGTTCTTC.

This sequence joins TRBV7-2 and TRBJ2-2; D unresolved. The germline V gene has CDR1 SGHTA and CDR2 FQGNSA. V gave up 2 bases and J gave up 0 bases, with 10 bases separating them. This CDR3 spans 16 amino acids. CDR3 residues: CASSLYNRANTGELFF. Written as DNA, the CDR3 is TGTGCCAGCAGCTTATATAACAGAGCGAACACCGGGGAGCTGTTTTTT.

In this sample, this clonotype turned up a few times. The chain couples TRBV7-3 to TRBJ2-3, with D possibly matching TRBD2 (6 bases). Trimming pared 3 bases from V and 5 bases from J, leaving 9 bases between. The CDR3 covers 13 residues. Germline CDR1 SGHTA, CDR2 FQGTGA. CDR3 residues: CASSLAGKDTQYF. CDR3 DNA: TGTGCCAGCAGCTTGGCGGGGAAAGATACGCAGTATTTT. Filled out from reference TRBV7-3 and TRBJ2-3, the complete variable domain reads GAGVSQTPSNKVTEKGKYVELRCDPISGHTALYWYRQSLGQGPEFLIYFQGTGAADDSGLPNDRFFAVRPEGSVSTLKIQRTERGDSAVYLCASSLAGKDTQYFGPGTRLTVL.